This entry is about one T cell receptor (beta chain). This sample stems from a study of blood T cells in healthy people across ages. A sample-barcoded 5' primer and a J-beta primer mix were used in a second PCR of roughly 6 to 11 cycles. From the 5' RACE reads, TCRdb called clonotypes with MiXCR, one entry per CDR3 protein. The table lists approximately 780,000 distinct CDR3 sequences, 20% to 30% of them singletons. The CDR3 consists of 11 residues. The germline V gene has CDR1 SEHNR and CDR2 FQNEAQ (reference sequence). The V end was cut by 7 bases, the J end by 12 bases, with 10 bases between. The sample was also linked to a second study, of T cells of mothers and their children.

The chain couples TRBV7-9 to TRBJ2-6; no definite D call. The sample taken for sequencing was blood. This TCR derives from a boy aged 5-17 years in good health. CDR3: CASTHGLVLTF. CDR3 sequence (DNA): TGTGCCAGCACCCACGGGCTCGTCCTGACTTTC.